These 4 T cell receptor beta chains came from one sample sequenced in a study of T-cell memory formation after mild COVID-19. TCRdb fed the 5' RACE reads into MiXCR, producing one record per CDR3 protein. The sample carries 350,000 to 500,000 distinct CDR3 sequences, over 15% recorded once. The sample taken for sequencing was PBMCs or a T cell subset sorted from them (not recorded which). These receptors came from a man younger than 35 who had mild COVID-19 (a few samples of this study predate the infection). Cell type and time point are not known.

The CDR3 DNA follows: TGTGCCAGCTCACCTAGGGGATCGAACAATGAGCAGTTCTTC. Translated, it gives CASSPRGSNNEQFF. The genes are TRBV18 and TRBJ2-1, with D maybe TRBD1 (5 bases). This CDR3 is 14 amino acids long. V was shortened by 3 bases and J by 5 bases, with 11 bases between the two germline ends. CDR1 and CDR2 (germline): KGHSH, LQKENI.

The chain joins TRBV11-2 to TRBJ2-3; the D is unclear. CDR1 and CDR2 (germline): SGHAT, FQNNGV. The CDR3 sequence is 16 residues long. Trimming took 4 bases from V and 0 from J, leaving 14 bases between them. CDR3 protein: CASSSQAITSTDTQYF. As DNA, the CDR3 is TGTGCCAGCAGCTCCCAAGCTATTACTAGCACAGATACGCAGTATTTT.

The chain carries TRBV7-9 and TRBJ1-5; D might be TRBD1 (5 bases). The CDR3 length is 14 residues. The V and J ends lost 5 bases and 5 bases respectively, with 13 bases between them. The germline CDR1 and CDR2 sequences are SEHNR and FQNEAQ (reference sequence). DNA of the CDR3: TGTGCCAGCAGCCATAGTACGGGGGATCAGCCCCAGCATTTT. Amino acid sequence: CASSHSTGDQPQHF.

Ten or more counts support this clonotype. Here the CDR3 DNA reads TGCAGTGCGCCCCGACAGTTCCGGAACACTGAAGCTTTCTTT. Translated, it gives CSAPRQFRNTEAFF. J is TRBJ1-1 and V is TRBV20-1, with D perhaps matching TRBD1 (5 bases). V shed 6 bases and J shed 1 base, with 15 bases lying between them. The CDR3 covers 14 residues. CDR1 is DFQATT, CDR2 SNEGSKA, per germline (reference sequence).